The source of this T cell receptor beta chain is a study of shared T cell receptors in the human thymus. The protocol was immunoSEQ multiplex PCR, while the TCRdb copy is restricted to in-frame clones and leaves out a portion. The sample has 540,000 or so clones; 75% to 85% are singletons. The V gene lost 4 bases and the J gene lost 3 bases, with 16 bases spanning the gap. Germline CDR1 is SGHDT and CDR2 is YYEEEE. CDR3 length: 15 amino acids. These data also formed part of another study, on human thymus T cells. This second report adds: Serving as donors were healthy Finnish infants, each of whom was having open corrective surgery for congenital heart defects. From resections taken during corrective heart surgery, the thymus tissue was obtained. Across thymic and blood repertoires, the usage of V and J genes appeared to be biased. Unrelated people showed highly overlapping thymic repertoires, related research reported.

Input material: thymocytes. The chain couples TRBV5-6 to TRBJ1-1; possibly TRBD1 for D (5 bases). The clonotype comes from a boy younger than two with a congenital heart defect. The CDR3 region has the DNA TGTGCCAGCAGCCTTCTTAGGGGATGGGACACTGAAGCTTTCTTT. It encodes CASSLLRGWDTEAFF.